A single sample gave rise to the 29 T cell receptor beta chains below, sequenced in a study of T cells expressing NK-cell markers. TCRdb re-called the 5' RACE reads and shows each CDR3 protein once, DNA omitted. The sample totals some 300,000 distinct CDR3 sequences. The specimen was blood T cells: a sorted CD56 or NKG2C T cell subset, CD4+ or CD8+ T cells, or bulk PBMC T cells (not recorded which). Receptor source: a man aged 18 to 30 in good health.

This sequence joins TRBV20-1 and TRBJ2-1; with no DNA, the TCRdb D assignment of TRBD2 cannot be verified. This CDR3 contains 16 residues. Per germline, CDR1 DFQATT and CDR2 SNEGSKA (reference sequence). CDR3 sequence reads: CSASIRALGLYNEQFF.

The rearrangement links TRBV7-8 to TRBJ2-1; lacking DNA, the TRBD2 call made by TCRdb goes unchecked. In germline, CDR1 is SGHVS, CDR2 FQNEAQ. The CDR3 totals 16 residues. Here the CDR3 reads CASSPRTKSSYNEQFF.

V usage is TRBV12-3 or TRBV12-4 and J usage is TRBJ2-1. The CDR3 is made up of 17 amino acids. CDR3: CASSLDLGSMTYNEQFF.

This CDR3 is CASRHLTSGALEQYF. The chain links TRBV6-5 to TRBJ2-7; TCRdb names TRBD2, which stays unverified in the absence of DNA. This CDR3 region has 15 residues. Looked up from germline, CDR1 is MNHEY and CDR2 is SVGAGI.

The J gene is TRBJ2-4, the V gene TRBV29-1; with no DNA, the TCRdb D assignment of TRBD1 cannot be verified. The CDR3 loop spans 12 amino acids. Germline V gene lookup returns CDR1 SQVTM and CDR2 ANQGSEA. CDR3 protein: CSVRNSGNIQYF.

The V gene is TRBV12-5, the J gene TRBJ2-5; the TCRdb D gene call, TRBD1, has no DNA to confirm it. CDR3 size: 16 residues. Germline-derived CDR1 and CDR2 are LGHNT and FRNRAP. Here the CDR3 reads CASGLGGQGARETQYF.

The rearrangement uses TRBV18 and TRBJ2-7. The CDR3 length is 14 residues. CDR1 is KGHSH and CDR2 is LQKENI in the germline V gene. The CDR3 loop is CASSPSGGPYEQYF.

The genes are TRBV20-1 and TRBJ2-7; TCRdb reports TRBD2, a call that lacks DNA to check it against. Germline CDR1 and CDR2: DFQATT and SNEGSKA (reference sequence). CDR3 size: 15 residues. This chain's CDR3 is CSVNSLGGSSYEQYF.

The rearrangement joins TRBV6-5 to TRBJ1-4. The CDR3 is 13 amino acids. Germline CDR1 and CDR2: MNHEY and SVGAGI. The CDR3 loop is CASRHGRIEKLFF.

The rearrangement uses TRBV28 and TRBJ2-7; TCRdb gives TRBD2 as the D gene, but with no DNA this cannot be confirmed. CDR1 MDHEN and CDR2 SYDVKM come from the germline V gene. The CDR3 is 15 residues long. The CDR3 spells CASSLMRLAGNEQYF.

The chain combines TRBV5-6 with TRBJ1-5; TCRdb picks TRBD1, but there is no DNA to check that call. CDR3 length: 14 residues. Germline lookup yields CDR1 SGHDT and CDR2 YYEEEE. The CDR3 sequence is CASSRGDSNQPQHF.

This chain connects TRBV5-5 to TRBJ1-6; without DNA, the TCRdb call of TRBD1 cannot be checked. CDR3 length: 14 residues. The germline V gene encodes CDR1 SGHKS and CDR2 YYEKEE (reference sequence). The CDR3 loop is CASSLRGINSPLHF. The whole variable domain, remainder taken from reference TRBV5-5 and TRBJ1-6, is DAGVTQSPTHLIKTRGQQVTLRCSPISGHKSVSWYQQVLGQGPQFIFQYYEKEERGRGNFPDRFSARQFPNYSSELNVNALLLGDSALYLCASSLRGINSPLHFGNGTRLTVT.

The rearrangement links TRBV20-1 to TRBJ2-3; TCRdb names TRBD2, which stays unverified in the absence of DNA. The CDR3 spans 15 residues. Per the germline V gene, CDR1 is DFQATT and CDR2 is SNEGSKA (reference sequence). This CDR3 reads CSAKPGREGTDTQYF.

The chain links TRBV12-3 or TRBV12-4 to TRBJ2-7; TCRdb's D gene call, TRBD2, goes unchecked for lack of DNA. The CDR3 contains 13 residues. CDR3 in amino acids: CASRKAGENEQYF.

V is TRBV6-5 and J is TRBJ1-1. CDR1 and CDR2 (germline): MNHEY, SVGAGI. The CDR3 covers 14 residues. CDR3 residues: CASSYSLKNTEAFF.

The chain links TRBV3-1 to TRBJ2-5; without DNA, the TCRdb call of TRBD1 cannot be checked. From germline, CDR1 is LGHDT and CDR2 YNNKEL (reference sequence). This CDR3 is built from 13 residues. CDR3 sequence reads: CASSPGDGETQYF.

V is TRBV5-5 and J is TRBJ2-1; the D gene TCRdb calls, TRBD2, cannot be checked with no DNA. Germline V lookup: CDR1 SGHKS, CDR2 YYEKEE (reference sequence). CDR3 size: 15 residues. This CDR3 reads CASSRGLAGTNEQFF.

J is TRBJ2-5 and V is TRBV6-1; TCRdb outputs TRBD2, but without DNA this stays unchecked. Germline V gene data show CDR1 as MNHNS and CDR2 as SASEGT. The CDR3 runs to 14 residues. Here the CDR3 reads CASSNPSAGETQYF.

V is TRBV9 and J is TRBJ1-5. The CDR3 runs to 13 residues. Germline loops: CDR1 SGDLS, CDR2 YYNGEE. The CDR3 spells CASGRNLNQPQHF.

V and J are TRBV20-1 and TRBJ2-3; the TRBD2 assignment by TCRdb is unverifiable without DNA. The CDR3 sequence is 19 residues long. Germline V gene sequence: CDR1 DFQATT, CDR2 SNEGSKA (reference sequence). The CDR3 spells CSARGDTEEREGETDTQYF.

This sequence joins TRBV19 and TRBJ2-1; TCRdb's assignment of TRBD2 cannot be checked, as there is no DNA. The CDR3 spans 17 residues. CDR1 and CDR2 (germline): LNHDA, SQIVND (reference sequence). CDR3 sequence reads: CASSILPLAGVKYEQFF.

The genes are TRBV6-2 or TRBV6-3 and TRBJ2-5; TCRdb calls TRBD1, which cannot be checked without DNA. This CDR3 contains 14 residues. The germline V gene has CDR1 MNHEY and CDR2 SVGEGT. CDR3: CASSPTEGQETQYF.

This rearrangement joins TRBV12-3 or TRBV12-4 to TRBJ2-4; TCRdb gives TRBD2 as the D gene, but with no DNA this cannot be confirmed. This CDR3 spans 16 amino acids. The CDR3: CASSLVAGGVKNIQYF.

The chain links TRBV7-2 to TRBJ2-1; TCRdb selects TRBD1, and the lack of DNA leaves this call unchecked. The CDR3 has 20 amino acids. Germline V gives CDR1 SGHTA, CDR2 FQGNSA. CDR3: CASSLAGQGSLLSSYNEQFF.

The chain has TRBV7-9 and TRBJ2-5. This CDR3 spans 17 amino acids. Looked up from germline, CDR1 is SEHNR and CDR2 is FQNEAQ (reference sequence). The CDR3 region is CASSLFPVFGVQETQYF.

The CDR3 reads CASSVTPGGNTEAFF. The chain couples TRBV5-6 to TRBJ1-1. From germline, CDR1 is SGHDT and CDR2 YYEEEE. CDR3 length: 15 amino acids.

This chain uses TRBV29-1 with TRBJ2-4; TCRdb returns TRBD1, unconfirmable since there is no DNA. Germline assignment: CDR1 SQVTM and CDR2 ANQGSEA. The CDR3 sequence is 13 residues long. The CDR3 loop reads CSAEMGGGNIQYF.

The rearrangement links TRBV12-3 or TRBV12-4 to TRBJ1-5; TCRdb returns TRBD1, unconfirmable since there is no DNA. The CDR3 has 14 amino acids. The CDR3 loop is CASSFGQRGQPQHF.

V usage is TRBV7-2 and J usage is TRBJ1-5. This CDR3 is built from 14 residues. Germline values: CDR1 SGHTA, CDR2 FQGNSA. CDR3 sequence: CASSLVQVGQPQHF.